The rows below give T cell receptor beta chains drawn from one sample of a study of blood T cells in healthy people across ages. TCRdb reprocessed the 5' RACE reads with MiXCR, giving one entry per CDR3 protein. The sample lists approximately 2,000,000 distinct CDR3 sequences, 35% to 50% occurring once. Sequencing input: blood. The receptors originated from a human donor in good health. CDR3s include the opening cysteine and the closing phenylalanine or tryptophan. The D gene is left open where the match is weak. Size is stated for part of the rows, as once, few or many counts, or as a class when the clone is expanded.

>TRBJ2-1|-|TRBV5-1|-
CASSLRGPRHHNEQFF
TGCGCCAGCAGCTTGCGCGGGCCCCGTCATCACAATGAGCAGTTCTTC
>TRBJ1-5|-|TRBV4-2|-
CASSQELVLSQHF
TGTGCCAGCAGCCAGGAACTTGTTTTGTCCCAGCATTTT
>TRBJ1-5|-|TRBV12-3/TRBV12-4|-
CASSLMTSNQPQHF
TGTGCCAGCAGTTTAATGACGTCCAATCAGCCCCAGCATTTT
>TRBJ1-1|-|TRBV18|few
CASSPTTNRNTEAFF
TGTGCCAGCTCACCAACTACTAATCGGAACACTGAAGCTTTCTTT
>TRBJ1-2|-|TRBV29-1|few
CSVENRLYGYTF
TGCAGCGTTGAGAACAGACTCTATGGCTACACCTTC
>TRBJ2-3|-|TRBV7-8|-
CASSLVGVAGTDTQYF
TGTGCCAGCAGCTTAGTGGGGGTAGCTGGCACAGATACGCAGTATTTT
>TRBJ2-1|TRBD1|TRBV3-1|-
CASSQDVTGNDEQFF
TGTGCCAGCAGCCAAGATGTGACAGGGAACGATGAGCAGTTCTTC
>TRBJ2-7|TRBD2|TRBV29-1|-
CSVEASGGAREQYF
TGCAGCGTGGAAGCTAGCGGGGGGGCGCGGGAGCAGTACTTC
>TRBJ2-1|-|TRBV24-1|-
CATSDLYSSVYNEQFF
TGTGCCACCAGTGATTTGTACTCATCGGTCTACAATGAGCAGTTCTTC
>TRBJ1-6|TRBD1|TRBV6-6|-
CASTKTARTGGYSPLHF
TGTGCCAGCACCAAAACCGCTCGGACAGGGGGGTATTCACCCCTCCACTTT
>TRBJ2-1|TRBD2|TRBV20-1|few
CSALDSGANNEQFF
TGCAGTGCCCTTGATAGCGGGGCGAACAATGAGCAGTTCTTC
>TRBJ1-4|-|TRBV6-5|few
CASSPGVSEKLFF
TGTGCCAGCAGCCCCGGAGTGAGCGAAAAACTGTTTTTT
>TRBJ2-6|-|TRBV4-1|many
CASSKQGSGANVLTF
TGCGCCAGCAGCAAACAGGGCTCTGGGGCCAACGTCCTGACTTTC
>TRBJ2-4|-|TRBV7-9|few
CASSLAGLGQYF
TGTGCCAGCAGCTTAGCGGGATTAGGGCAGTACTTC
>TRBJ2-3|-|TRBV10-3|-
CATRPLVGPTDTQYF
TGTGCCACGCGGCCTCTAGTGGGGCCCACAGATACGCAGTATTTT
>TRBJ2-7|-|TRBV15|-
CATSRDKEAYEQYF
TGTGCCACCAGCAGAGATAAGGAAGCTTACGAGCAGTACTTC
>TRBJ2-5|TRBD2|TRBV4-2|few
CASSQEKLAGGIETQYF
TGTGCCAGCAGCCAAGAGAAACTAGCGGGGGGTATAGAGACCCAGTACTTC
>TRBJ2-7|-|TRBV7-2|-
CASSSGYGGPRGEQYF
TGTGCCAGCAGCTCGGGATACGGGGGTCCTAGGGGCGAGCAGTACTTC
>TRBJ2-1|TRBD2|TRBV7-3|few
CANSSGEGPYNEQFF
TGTGCCAACAGCTCGGGGGAGGGACCGTACAATGAGCAGTTCTTC
>TRBJ1-1|-|TRBV7-2|-
CASSLELRVGTEAFF
TGTGCCAGCAGCTTAGAGTTGCGGGTTGGGACTGAAGCTTTCTTT
>TRBJ2-5|-|TRBV18|few
CASSSSGGMYQETQYF
TGTGCCAGCTCATCATCCGGCGGGATGTACCAAGAGACCCAGTACTTC
>TRBJ1-4|-|TRBV7-3|-
CANGPLELLFF
TGTGCCAACGGCCCCTTAGAATTACTGTTTTTT
>TRBJ2-1|-|TRBV6-5|few
CASSYSRTASSYNEQFF
TGTGCCAGCAGTTACTCGCGTACAGCCAGCTCCTACAATGAGCAGTTCTTC
>TRBJ1-2|TRBD1|TRBV29-1|-
CSVALGQGAEGYTF
TGCAGCGTTGCCCTCGGACAGGGTGCCGAGGGCTACACCTTC
>TRBJ2-5|TRBD1|TRBV7-2|few
CASSPQGYKEETQYF
TGTGCCAGCAGCCCACAGGGGTACAAGGAAGAGACCCAGTACTTC
>TRBJ1-1|-|TRBV7-2|-
CASSPGSRMNTEAFF
TGTGCCAGCAGCCCTGGGTCGCGGATGAACACTGAAGCTTTCTTT
>TRBJ1-1|-|TRBV12-5|-
CASGLRWGTPNTEAFF
TGTGCTAGTGGTTTGCGGTGGGGAACACCTAACACTGAAGCTTTCTTT
>TRBJ2-7|TRBD1|TRBV5-6|-
CASRLTGDPSYEQYF
TGTGCCAGCAGGCTCACAGGGGACCCATCCTACGAGCAGTACTTC
>TRBJ1-2|-|TRBV10-3|few
CAISEGGNTINYGYTF
TGTGCCATCAGTGAAGGGGGGAATACTATCAACTATGGCTACACCTTC
>TRBJ2-2|-|TRBV5-1|-
CASSLRQPTIVLTGELFF
TGCGCCAGCAGCTTGAGGCAGCCTACTATAGTGTTAACCGGGGAGCTGTTTTTT
>TRBJ2-5|-|TRBV28|-
CASSLLGREGNYDQYF
TGTGCCAGCAGTTTATTAGGCAGAGAAGGAAACTACGATCAGTACTTC
>TRBJ1-5|-|TRBV28|-
CANKTRGGRVPQHF
TGTGCCAACAAGACGAGAGGGGGGCGGGTGCCCCAGCATTTT
>TRBJ2-7|-|TRBV4-1|few
CASSPGYFDTYEQYF
TGCGCCAGCAGCCCGGGATATTTTGATACGTACGAGCAGTACTTC
>TRBJ2-7|TRBD2|TRBV6-6|-
CASSPSGAHSYEQYF
TGTGCCAGCAGTCCTAGCGGGGCTCACTCCTACGAGCAGTACTTC
>TRBJ2-5|-|TRBV28|-
CASTPLRELETQYF
TGTGCCAGCACCCCTCTTAGGGAATTGGAGACCCAGTACTTC
>TRBJ2-6|-|TRBV11-3|-
CASSPGAHRGSGANVLTF
TGTGCCAGCAGCCCCGGGGCCCACCGGGGCTCTGGGGCCAACGTCCTGACTTTC
>TRBJ2-7|-|TRBV10-3|few
CATRQVEQYF
TGTGCCACGCGGCAGGTTGAGCAGTACTTC
>TRBJ2-3|-|TRBV4-3|-
CASSLRTNTDTQYF
TGCGCCAGCAGCCTCCGCACTAACACAGATACGCAGTATTTT
>TRBJ2-4|TRBD2|TRBV12-3/TRBV12-4|-
CASSRSGYGNIQYF
TGTGCCAGCAGCCGTAGCGGGTATGGGAACATTCAGTACTTC
>TRBJ2-3|-|TRBV12-5|few
CASGSWATSTDTQYF
TGTGCTAGTGGTTCCTGGGCCACTAGCACAGATACGCAGTATTTT
>TRBJ2-1|-|TRBV10-3|few
CAIRSAGVSYNEQFF
TGTGCCATCAGATCCGCCGGGGTCTCCTACAATGAGCAGTTCTTC
>TRBJ1-5|TRBD1|TRBV6-2/TRBV6-3|few
CASTPDRMYGPQHF
TGTGCCAGCACCCCGGACAGGATGTATGGGCCCCAGCATTTT
>TRBJ2-3|TRBD2|TRBV29-1|many
CSVSRGGRTDTQYF
TGCAGCGTCTCTCGGGGGGGCCGAACAGATACGCAGTATTTT
>TRBJ1-2|-|TRBV5-1|many
CASSEGYGYTF
TGTGCCAGCAGCGAGGGGTACGGCTACACCTTC
>TRBJ1-1|-|TRBV2|few
CASRRQATEAFF
TGTGCCAGCAGGCGACAGGCCACTGAAGCTTTCTTT
>TRBJ1-4|-|TRBV20-1|-
CSAREGTNEKLFF
TGCAGTGCTAGGGAAGGCACTAATGAAAAACTGTTTTTT
>TRBJ2-1|-|TRBV11-1|-
CASSSHSLLTYNEQFF
TGTGCCAGCAGCTCCCACAGCCTACTGACCTACAATGAGCAGTTCTTC
>TRBJ2-5|-|TRBV6-2/TRBV6-3|few
CASSYPPDRTQYF
TGTGCCAGCAGTTACCCCCCTGATCGGACCCAGTACTTC
>TRBJ2-1|-|TRBV29-1|-
CSVDGAGVYNEQFF
TGCAGCGTTGACGGCGCAGGGGTATACAATGAGCAGTTCTTC
>TRBJ1-2|-|TRBV29-1|many
CSATGNNYGYTF
TGCAGCGCCACAGGGAATAACTATGGCTACACCTTC
>TRBJ2-1|-|TRBV7-2|few
CASSPLFLYNEQFF
TGTGCCAGCAGCCCCCTGTTCCTCTACAATGAGCAGTTCTTC
>TRBJ1-2|-|TRBV12-3/TRBV12-4|-
CASGPDRNGYTF
TGTGCCAGCGGTCCCGACAGGAACGGCTACACCTTC
>TRBJ2-1|TRBD2|TRBV4-1|-
CASSQEGLATNEQFF
TGCGCCAGCAGCCAAGAAGGACTAGCGACAAATGAGCAGTTCTTC
>TRBJ2-2|-|TRBV6-1|-
CASSPMVGELFF
TGTGCCAGCAGTCCTATGGTGGGGGAGCTGTTTTTT
>TRBJ2-7|-|TRBV30|-
CAWSWGRSSYEQYF
TGTGCCTGGAGCTGGGGCAGAAGCTCCTACGAGCAGTACTTC
>TRBJ1-2|-|TRBV5-1|-
CACSPLPTGVYGYTF
TGCGCCTGCAGCCCACTACCTACAGGAGTCTATGGCTACACCTTC
>TRBJ1-2|-|TRBV12-3/TRBV12-4|-
CASSSSRDKLSNYGYTF
TGTGCCAGCAGTTCCTCCCGGGACAAGCTCTCTAACTATGGCTACACCTTC